The rows below give T cell receptor beta chains drawn from one sample of a study of T cell responses to AZD1222 COVID-19 vaccine. Measured with immunoSEQ multiplex PCR; TCRdb has only the in-frame clones, and not every one. The sample has 80,000 to 95,000 clones; over 80% are singletons. This sample comprised peripheral blood, obtained on day 0 of AZD1222 vaccination. These receptor sequences come from an adult in good health. Each CDR3 is given with its conserved first and last residue. A D gene is named only where the DNA matches it firmly. Where a row states a size, it is once, few, many or the class of an expanded clone; other rows omit it.

>-|TRBV30|-|TRBJ1-2|12
CAWTGAGYGYTF
TGTGCCTGGACCGGGGCTGGGTATGGCTACACCTTC
>TRBD1|TRBV15|once|TRBJ1-4|14
CATSREGQGEKLFF
TGTGCCACCAGCAGAGAGGGACAGGGTGAAAAACTGTTTTTT
>-|TRBV2|-|TRBJ1-1|13
CASSDVRSTEAFF
TGTGCCAGCAGTGACGTCCGAAGCACTGAAGCTTTCTTT
>-|TRBV7-9|once|TRBJ2-7|14
CASSLGRDTYEQYF
TGTGCCAGCAGCCTAGGCAGGGATACCTACGAGCAGTACTTC
>-|TRBV19|-|TRBJ1-2|13
CASSPLEVYGYTF
TGTGCCAGTAGCCCATTAGAGGTCTATGGCTACACCTTC
>-|TRBV9|-|TRBJ2-1|17
CASSVASARDAGNEQFF
TGTGCCAGCAGCGTAGCTTCGGCTAGGGACGCGGGAAATGAGCAGTTCTTC
>-|TRBV12-3/TRBV12-4|-|TRBJ2-7|12
CASSSAIYEQYF
TGTGCCAGCAGTTCTGCGATTTACGAGCAGTACTTC
>-|TRBV5-1|once|TRBJ2-1|15
CASSLAGLEGNEQFF
TGCGCCAGCAGCTTGGCGGGCTTGGAAGGAAATGAGCAGTTCTTC
>-|TRBV30|-|TRBJ1-6|13
CAWSVQGDSPLHF
TGTGCCTGGAGTGTACAGGGTGATTCACCCCTCCACTTT
>-|TRBV7-2|-|TRBJ2-5|14
CASSFYTYQETQYF
TGTGCCAGCAGCTTCTACACCTACCAAGAGACCCAGTACTTC
>TRBD2|TRBV6-2/TRBV6-3|-|TRBJ2-5|16
CASSLAGTRYQETQYF
TGTGCCAGCAGTTTAGCAGGGACTAGGTACCAAGAGACCCAGTACTTC
>-|TRBV19|-|TRBJ1-2|14
CASSPQFGGWGYTF
TGTGCCAGTAGTCCCCAGTTTGGAGGTTGGGGCTACACCTTC
>-|TRBV7-7|-|TRBJ2-5|15
CASSLGGGRLETQYF
TGTGCCAGCAGCTTAGGGGGGGGCCGTTTAGAGACCCAGTACTTC
>-|TRBV24-1|-|TRBJ2-1|13
CATSGIGNNEQFF
TGTGCCACCAGTGGTATAGGGAACAATGAGCAGTTCTTC
>-|TRBV3-1/TRBV3-2|-|TRBJ1-1|13
CASSQGANTEAFF
TGTGCCAGCAGCCAGGGCGCCAACACTGAAGCTTTCTTT
>TRBD1|TRBV24-1|-|TRBJ1-2|17
CATSDWTGGKANYGYTF
TGTGCCACCAGTGATTGGACAGGGGGCAAGGCTAACTATGGCTACACCTTC
>-|TRBV19|-|TRBJ1-4|15
CASSEGLHRGEKLFF
TGTGCCAGTAGCGAGGGGCTACACAGAGGCGAAAAACTGTTTTTT
>TRBD1|TRBV29-1|-|TRBJ1-2|13
CSIKGQATYGYTF
TGCAGCATAAAGGGACAGGCAACCTATGGCTACACCTTC
>-|TRBV7-3|-|TRBJ1-1|14
CASSLIGGGEEAFF
TGTGCCAGCAGCTTAATTGGGGGCGGCGAGGAAGCTTTCTTT
>TRBD2|TRBV4-1|-|TRBJ2-2|19
CASSLISYETSGYTGELFF
TGCGCCAGCAGCCTGATATCCTACGAGACTAGCGGGTACACCGGGGAGCTGTTTTTT
>TRBD1|TRBV18|-|TRBJ1-6|20
CASSRHRGPKFSSYNSPLHF
TGTGCCAGCTCACGGCACAGGGGGCCCAAATTCAGCTCCTATAATTCACCCCTCCACTTT
>-|TRBV9|-|TRBJ1-4|14
CASSVNGKNEKLFF
TGTGCCAGCAGCGTAAACGGGAAAAATGAAAAACTGTTTTTT
>-|TRBV4-3|-|TRBJ1-1|16
CASSQDRAGMNTEAFF
TGCGCCAGCAGCCAAGATCGGGCAGGGATGAACACTGAAGCTTTCTTT
>TRBD2|TRBV13|-|TRBJ2-1|16
CASSTTTSGGADEQFF
TGTGCCAGCAGCACAACGACTAGCGGGGGGGCCGATGAGCAGTTCTTC
>-|TRBV7-9|-|TRBJ1-3|17
CASSPMGGRDSGNTIYF
TGTGCCAGCAGCCCCATGGGGGGCCGAGACTCTGGAAACACCATATATTTT
>-|TRBV5-1|-|TRBJ1-1|13
CASSVTVNTEAFF
TGCGCCAGCAGCGTGACGGTGAACACTGAAGCTTTCTTT
>-|TRBV6-5|-|TRBJ1-1|12
CASSREDTEAFF
TGTGCCAGCAGCCGGGAGGACACTGAAGCTTTCTTT
>-|TRBV27|-|TRBJ1-1|14
CASSTTREYTEAFF
TGTGCCAGCAGTACGACCCGGGAATACACTGAAGCTTTCTTT
>-|TRBV19|-|TRBJ1-1|13
CASSIVGDTEAFF
TGTGCCAGTAGTATTGTAGGCGACACTGAAGCTTTCTTT
>-|TRBV11-2|-|TRBJ2-7|11
CASSSAYEQYF
TGTGCCAGCAGCTCAGCCTACGAGCAGTACTTC
>-|TRBV6-2/TRBV6-3|-|TRBJ1-1|13
CASGPPGNTEAFF
TGTGCCAGCGGCCCCCCAGGGAACACTGAAGCTTTCTTT
>-|TRBV11-2|-|TRBJ1-2|14
CASSLTDPRHGYTF
TGTGCCAGCAGCTTGACAGACCCACGGCATGGCTACACCTTC